Presented here are 7 T cell receptor beta chains from one specimen sequenced in a study of CD4 T cells in relation to SARS-CoV-2 and coronaviruses. No cognate antigen is known for these TCRs. Method: immunoSEQ multiplex PCR; TCRdb's copy keeps in-frame clones and lacks some. The table records about 20,000 clones, roughly 79% of them present only once. CD4+ T cells from unexposed donors were obtained before the COVID-19 pandemic (2011-2018). After approximately 10 days of culture, CD4+ T cells were isolated. Input material: CD4+ T cells from PBMCs, cultured in vitro. The receptors shown here come from a human donor in good health.

Written as DNA, the CDR3 is TGCGCCAGCAGCGGGGGACTCAGGGTAGACACTGAAGCTTTCTTT. Amino acid sequence: CASSGGLRVDTEAFF. The chain is built from TRBV5-1 and TRBJ1-1, with D possibly TRBD1 on 5 matching bases. The CDR3 loop spans 15 amino acids. V was shortened by 4 bases and J by 3 bases, with 16 bases between the two germline ends. Germline V gives CDR1 SGHRS, CDR2 YFSETQ.

The chain carries TRBV28 and TRBJ1-1; the D is unclear. Germline CDR1 reads MDHEN; CDR2 reads SYDVKM. The V end was cut by 2 bases, the J end by 11 bases, with 15 bases between. The CDR3 extends over 13 amino acids. CDR3 sequence: CASSLGSRIYAFF. CDR3 coding DNA: TGTGCCAGCAGTTTAGGATCCCGGATCTACGCTTTCTTT.

This chain links TRBV7-9 with TRBJ2-1, with 9 bases aligning to TRBD1. V was pared by 5 bases and J by 8 bases, with 4 bases of the junction left unmatched. CDR3 size: 13 residues. Germline lookup yields CDR1 SEHNR and CDR2 FQNEAQ (reference sequence). The CDR3 sequence: CASSRDRVDEQFF. The CDR3 DNA is TGTGCCAGCAGCCGGGACAGGGTGGATGAGCAGTTCTTC.

This rearrangement joins TRBV30 to TRBJ2-2; D is perhaps TRBD2 (5 bases). CDR3 length: 11 residues. CDR1 GTSNPN and CDR2 SVGIG come from the germline V gene (reference sequence). Trimming pared 2 bases from V and 7 bases from J, leaving 5 bases between. CDR3 residues: CAWSRDGELFF. Here the CDR3 DNA reads TGTGCCTGGAGTCGGGACGGGGAGCTGTTTTTT.

V and J are TRBV6-6 and TRBJ1-1; D is possibly TRBD1 (5 bases). V dropped 5 bases and J dropped 0 bases, with 10 bases sitting between them. Germline CDR1 MNHNY, CDR2 SVGAGI (reference sequence). The length of the CDR3 is 14 residues. CDR3 nucleotide sequence: TGTGCCAGCAGTCGGGAGGGGATGAACACTGAAGCTTTCTTT. As protein: CASSREGMNTEAFF.

The chain recombines TRBV27 with TRBJ1-2, with 8 bases matching TRBD1. The CDR3 is 12 residues long. Per germline, CDR1 MNHEY and CDR2 SMNVEV (reference sequence). V gave up 6 bases and J gave up 4 bases; unmatched junction bases: 1. The CDR3 loop is CASSDRGYGYTF. The CDR3 DNA reads TGTGCCAGCAGCGACAGGGGCTATGGCTACACCTTC.

The V and J genes are TRBV18 and TRBJ1-1, with 7 bases lining up with TRBD1. The CDR3 covers 14 residues. Germline V gene lookup returns CDR1 KGHSH and CDR2 LQKENI. J was trimmed by 3 bases and V by 2 bases; bases with no gene match: 3. The CDR3 DNA reads TGTGCCAGCTCACCATCGCAGGGGGACACTGAAGCTTTCTTT. This gives the protein CASSPSQGDTEAFF.